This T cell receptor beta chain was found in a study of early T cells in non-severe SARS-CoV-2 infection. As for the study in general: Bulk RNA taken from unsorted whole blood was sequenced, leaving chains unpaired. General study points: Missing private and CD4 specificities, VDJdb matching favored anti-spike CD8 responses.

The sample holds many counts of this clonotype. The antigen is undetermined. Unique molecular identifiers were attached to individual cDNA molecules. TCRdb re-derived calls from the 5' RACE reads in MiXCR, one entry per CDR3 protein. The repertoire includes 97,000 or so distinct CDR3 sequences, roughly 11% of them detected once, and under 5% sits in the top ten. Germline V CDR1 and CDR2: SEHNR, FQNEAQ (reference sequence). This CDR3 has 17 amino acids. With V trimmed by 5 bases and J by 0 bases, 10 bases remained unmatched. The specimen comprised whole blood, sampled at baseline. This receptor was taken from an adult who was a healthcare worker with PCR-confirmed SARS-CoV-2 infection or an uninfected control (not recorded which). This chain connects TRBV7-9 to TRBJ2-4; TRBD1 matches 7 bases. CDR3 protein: CASSPRDTGVAKNIQYF. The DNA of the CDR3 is TGTGCCAGCAGCCCTCGAGACACAGGGGTAGCCAAAAACATTCAGTACTTC.